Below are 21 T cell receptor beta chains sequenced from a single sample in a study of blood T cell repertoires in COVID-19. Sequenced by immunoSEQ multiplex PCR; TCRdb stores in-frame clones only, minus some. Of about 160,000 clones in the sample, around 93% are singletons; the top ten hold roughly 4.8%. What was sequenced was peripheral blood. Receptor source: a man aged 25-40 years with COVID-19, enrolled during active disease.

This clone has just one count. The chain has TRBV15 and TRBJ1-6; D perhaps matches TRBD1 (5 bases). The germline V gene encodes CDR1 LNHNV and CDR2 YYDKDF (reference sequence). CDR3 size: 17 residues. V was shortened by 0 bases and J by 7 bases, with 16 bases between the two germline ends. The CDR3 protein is CATSRDLTGAGNSPLHF. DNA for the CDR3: TGTGCCACCAGCAGAGATCTCACCGGGGCGGGAAATTCACCCCTCCACTTT.

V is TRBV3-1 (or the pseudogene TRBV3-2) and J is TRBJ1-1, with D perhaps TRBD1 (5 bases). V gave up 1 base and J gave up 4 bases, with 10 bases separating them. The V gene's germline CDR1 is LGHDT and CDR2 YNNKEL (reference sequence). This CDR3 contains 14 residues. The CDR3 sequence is CASSQGGGSTEAFF. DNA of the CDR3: TGTGCCAGCAGCCAAGGGGGGGGGAGCACTGAAGCTTTCTTT.

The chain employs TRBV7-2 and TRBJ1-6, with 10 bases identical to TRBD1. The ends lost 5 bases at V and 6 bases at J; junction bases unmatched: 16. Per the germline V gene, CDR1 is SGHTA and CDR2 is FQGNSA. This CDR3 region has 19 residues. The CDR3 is CASSLGGGPTGGGNSPLHF. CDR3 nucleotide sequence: TGTGCCAGCAGCCTAGGGGGTGGGCCGACAGGGGGCGGTAATTCACCCCTCCACTTT.

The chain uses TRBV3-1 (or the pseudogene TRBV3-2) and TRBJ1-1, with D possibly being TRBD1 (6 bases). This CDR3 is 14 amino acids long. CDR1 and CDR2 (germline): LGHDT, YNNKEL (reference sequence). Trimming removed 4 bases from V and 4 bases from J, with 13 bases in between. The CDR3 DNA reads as TGTGCCAGCAGCCTTCGACAGGCCGGCACTGAAGCTTTCTTT. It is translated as CASSLRQAGTEAFF.

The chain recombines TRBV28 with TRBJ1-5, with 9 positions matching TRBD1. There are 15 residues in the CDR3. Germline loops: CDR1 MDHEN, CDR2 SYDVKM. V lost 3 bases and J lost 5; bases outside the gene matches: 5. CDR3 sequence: CASSFVTGGHQPQHF. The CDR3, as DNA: TGTGCCAGCAGTTTTGTCACAGGGGGCCATCAGCCCCAGCATTTT.

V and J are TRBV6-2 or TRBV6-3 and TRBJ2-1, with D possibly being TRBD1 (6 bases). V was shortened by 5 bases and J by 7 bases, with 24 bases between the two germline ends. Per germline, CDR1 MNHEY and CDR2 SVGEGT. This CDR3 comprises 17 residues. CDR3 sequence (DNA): TGTGCCAGCAGTCCCAAGGGGGTTTTATCAGGGAGAAATGAGCAGTTCTTC. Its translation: CASSPKGVLSGRNEQFF.

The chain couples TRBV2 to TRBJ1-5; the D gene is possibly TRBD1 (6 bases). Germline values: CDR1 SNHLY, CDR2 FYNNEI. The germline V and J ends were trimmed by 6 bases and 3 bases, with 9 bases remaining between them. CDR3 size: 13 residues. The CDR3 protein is CASRTGPNQPQHF. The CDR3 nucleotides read TGTGCCAGCAGGACAGGCCCCAATCAGCCCCAGCATTTT.

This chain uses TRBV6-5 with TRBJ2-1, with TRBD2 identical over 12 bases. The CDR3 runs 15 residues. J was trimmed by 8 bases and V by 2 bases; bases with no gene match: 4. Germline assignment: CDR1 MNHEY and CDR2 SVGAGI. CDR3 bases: TGTGCCAGCAGTTACAGACTAGCGGGGGTCGATGAGCAGTTCTTC. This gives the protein CASSYRLAGVDEQFF.

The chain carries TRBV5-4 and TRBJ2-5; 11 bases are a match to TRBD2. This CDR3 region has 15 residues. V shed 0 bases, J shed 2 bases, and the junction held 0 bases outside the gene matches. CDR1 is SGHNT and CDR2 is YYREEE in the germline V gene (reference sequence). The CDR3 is CASSLGLAGQETQYF. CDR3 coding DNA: TGTGCCAGCAGCTTGGGACTAGCGGGGCAAGAGACCCAGTACTTC.

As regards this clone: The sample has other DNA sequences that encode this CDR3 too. As DNA, the CDR3 is TGTGCCAGCAGTCTCACAGATACGCAGTATTTT. Residues: CASSLTDTQYF. V usage is TRBV28 and J usage is TRBJ2-3, with D hard to call. V lost 5 bases to trimming and J lost 2 bases, with 2 bases between them. Germline CDR1 MDHEN, CDR2 SYDVKM. This CDR3 comprises 11 residues.

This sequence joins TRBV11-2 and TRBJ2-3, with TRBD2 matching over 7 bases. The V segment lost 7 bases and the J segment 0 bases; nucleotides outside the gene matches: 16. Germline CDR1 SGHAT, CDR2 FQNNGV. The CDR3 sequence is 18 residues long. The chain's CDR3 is CASISKRGDPGSTDTQYF. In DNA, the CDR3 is TGTGCCAGCATCTCTAAACGGGGGGACCCGGGCAGCACAGATACGCAGTATTTT.

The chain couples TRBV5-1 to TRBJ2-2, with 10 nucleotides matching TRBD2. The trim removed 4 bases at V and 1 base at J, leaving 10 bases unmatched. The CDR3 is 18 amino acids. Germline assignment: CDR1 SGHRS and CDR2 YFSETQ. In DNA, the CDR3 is TGCGCCAGCAGCCTCAGGTTTAGCGGGGGGATGAACACCGGGGAGCTGTTTTTT. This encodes CASSLRFSGGMNTGELFF.

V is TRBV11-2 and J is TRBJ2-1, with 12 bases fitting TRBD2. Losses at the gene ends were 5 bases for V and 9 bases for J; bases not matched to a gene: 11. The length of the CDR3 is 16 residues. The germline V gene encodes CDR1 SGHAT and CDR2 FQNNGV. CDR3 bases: TGTGCCAGCAGCCTGACTAGCGGGGGAGTCCGACGTGAGCAGTTCTTC. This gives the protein CASSLTSGGVRREQFF.

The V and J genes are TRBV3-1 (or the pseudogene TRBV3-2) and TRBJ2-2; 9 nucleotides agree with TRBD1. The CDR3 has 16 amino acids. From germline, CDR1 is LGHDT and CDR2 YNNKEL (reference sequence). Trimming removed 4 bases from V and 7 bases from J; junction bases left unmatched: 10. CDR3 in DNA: TGTGCCAGCAGCCGAGGGGACAGGGTAACGAGCGGGGAGCTGTTTTTT. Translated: CASSRGDRVTSGELFF.

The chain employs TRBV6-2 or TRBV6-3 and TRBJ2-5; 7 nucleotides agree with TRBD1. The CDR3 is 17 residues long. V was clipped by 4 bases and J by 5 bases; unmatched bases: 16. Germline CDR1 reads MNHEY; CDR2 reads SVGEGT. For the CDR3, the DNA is TGTGCCAGCAGTTTCGATCGGACAGGTAACGCTCGGGAGACCCAGTACTTC. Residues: CASSFDRTGNARETQYF.

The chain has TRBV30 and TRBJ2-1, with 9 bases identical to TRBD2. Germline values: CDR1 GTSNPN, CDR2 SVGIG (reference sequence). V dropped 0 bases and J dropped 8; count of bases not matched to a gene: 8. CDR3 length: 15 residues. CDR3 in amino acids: CAWSVSGRLTDEQFF. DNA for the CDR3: TGTGCCTGGAGTGTGAGCGGGAGGTTGACCGATGAGCAGTTCTTC.

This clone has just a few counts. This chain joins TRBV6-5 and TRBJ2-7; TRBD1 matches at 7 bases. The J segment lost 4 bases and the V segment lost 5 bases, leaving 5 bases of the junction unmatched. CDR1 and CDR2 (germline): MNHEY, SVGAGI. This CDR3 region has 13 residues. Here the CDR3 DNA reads TGTGCCAGCAGTCTCCGGACAGGATACGAGCAGTACTTC. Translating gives CASSLRTGYEQYF.

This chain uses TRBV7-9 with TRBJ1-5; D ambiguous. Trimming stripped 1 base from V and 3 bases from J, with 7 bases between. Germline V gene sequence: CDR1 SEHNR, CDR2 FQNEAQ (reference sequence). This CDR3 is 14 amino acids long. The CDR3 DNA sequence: TGTGCCAGCAGCTTAGGCCTAAACAATCAGCCCCAGCATTTT. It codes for CASSLGLNNQPQHF.

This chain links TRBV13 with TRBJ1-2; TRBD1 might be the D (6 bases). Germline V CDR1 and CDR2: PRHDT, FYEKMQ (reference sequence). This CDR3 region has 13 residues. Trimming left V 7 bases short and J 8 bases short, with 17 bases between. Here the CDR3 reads CASTVRGVRGYTF. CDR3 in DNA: TGTGCCAGCACCGTCAGGGGAGTCCGGGGCTACACCTTC.

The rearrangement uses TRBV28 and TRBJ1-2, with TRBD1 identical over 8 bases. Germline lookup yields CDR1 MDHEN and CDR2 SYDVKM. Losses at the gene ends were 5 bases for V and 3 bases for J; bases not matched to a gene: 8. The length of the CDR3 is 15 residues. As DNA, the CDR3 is TGTGCCAGCAGTAATCAGGGGGCAGAGTACTATGGCTACACCTTC. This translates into CASSNQGAEYYGYTF.

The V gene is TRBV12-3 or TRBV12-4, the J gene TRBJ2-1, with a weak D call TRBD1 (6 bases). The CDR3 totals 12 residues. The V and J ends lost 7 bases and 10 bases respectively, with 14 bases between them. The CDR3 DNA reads TGTGCCAGCACCCTGACCGGGACAGAGCAGTTCTTC. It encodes CASTLTGTEQFF.